One sample yielded the 27 T cell receptor beta chains listed below, sequenced in a study of blood T cell repertoires in COVID-19 (dated by TCRdb to the early 2020s). The library was built by means of the immunoSEQ multiplex PCR assay. The clones in this table, taken by TCRdb from immuneACCESS, are in-frame only. Not every clone is retained; where verified, under half of the shortfall comes from an unresolved V gene, and the cause of the rest is unknown. This sample comprises under 300,000 clones, over 65% of them detected only once. Roughly 4.5% of the sample is held by the ten biggest clonotypes. Sequences were obtained from peripheral blood. Every receptor here comes from a man in his sixties who had recovered from COVID-19.

The gene calls are TRBV10-3 and TRBJ2-1; TRBD2 matches 7 bases. With V trimmed by 8 bases and J by 7 bases, 11 bases remained unmatched. The CDR3 contains 14 residues. Germline V lookup: CDR1 ENHRY, CDR2 SYGVKD. CDR3 sequence (DNA): TGTGCCATCTCGGCGGGAGTGGAGAGGAATGAGCAGTTCTTC. This sequence encodes CAISAGVERNEQFF.

The chain links TRBV4-2 to TRBJ1-2, with D maybe TRBD1 (5 bases). Trimming removed 0 bases at V and 8 bases at J, with 13 bases between. CDR1 is LGHNA and CDR2 is YNFKEQ in the germline V gene. CDR3 length: 14 residues. DNA for the CDR3: TGTGCCAGCAGCCAAGATTTAGGGGTTAAAGGCTACACCTTC. Translating gives CASSQDLGVKGYTF.

The chain joins TRBV7-3 to TRBJ2-3; TRBD2 matches at 10 bases. V trimming: 5 bases; J trimming: 1 base; junction bases outside the gene matches: 9. The V gene's germline CDR1 is SGHTA and CDR2 FQGTGA. The CDR3 sequence is 17 residues long. The CDR3 bases are TGTGCCAGCAGCCGAGAGGCTAGCGGGGGCGGCACAGATACGCAGTATTTT. Encoded protein: CASSREASGGGTDTQYF.

The rearrangement uses TRBV18 and TRBJ1-2; 8 bases are shared with TRBD1. This CDR3 is 16 amino acids long. The V gene end was trimmed by 0 bases and the J gene end by 3 bases; junction bases not matched to a gene: 6. Germline V CDR1 and CDR2: KGHSH, LQKENI. The DNA of the CDR3 is TGTGCCAGCTCACCACCTGGGGACAGGTGGTACTATGGCTACACCTTC. Its protein product is CASSPPGDRWYYGYTF.

The V call is TRBV28, the J call TRBJ2-1; 8 bases line up with TRBD2. The CDR3 sequence is 12 residues long. The V gene end was trimmed by 6 bases and the J gene end by 8 bases; junction bases not matched to a gene: 3. CDR1 is MDHEN and CDR2 is SYDVKM in the germline V gene. The DNA for the CDR3 is TGTGCCAGCAGAAGCGGGAGATATGAGCAGTTCTTC. Translating gives CASRSGRYEQFF.

V is TRBV24-1 and J is TRBJ2-2; D is possibly TRBD1 (6 bases). V was clipped by 2 bases and J by 3 bases, with 15 bases between them. Germline V lookup: CDR1 KGHDR, CDR2 SFDVKD. The CDR3 runs 17 residues. DNA of the CDR3: TGTGCCACCAGTGATTGGGAACAGGGTAGGGACACCGGGGAGCTGTTTTTT. It is translated as CATSDWEQGRDTGELFF.

This rearrangement joins TRBV9 to TRBJ2-1; weak D call: TRBD2 (5 bases). V was clipped by 4 bases and J by 0 bases, with 14 bases between them. The CDR3 length is 16 residues. Germline CDR1 is SGDLS and CDR2 is YYNGEE. The CDR3 region has the DNA TGTGCCAGCAGCAGTCGCGGCCGGGGCTCCTACAATGAGCAGTTCTTC. It codes for CASSSRGRGSYNEQFF.

The table lists this clone with a count of one. The chain is built from TRBV14 and TRBJ1-1, with 9 bases fitting TRBD1. The CDR3 has 15 amino acids. The germline V gene has CDR1 SGHDN and CDR2 FVKESK. The junction had 12 bases not matched to a gene; V was cut back by 3 bases and J by 10 bases. CDR3 DNA sequence: TGTGCCAGCAGCCAGGCCGGGACAGGGATAAGCGGAGCTTTCTTT. It encodes CASSQAGTGISGAFF.

The V and J genes are TRBV7-3 and TRBJ2-2, with D possibly matching TRBD1 (6 bases). The CDR3 is 13 amino acids. CDR1 is SGHTA and CDR2 is FQGTGA in the germline V gene. V lost 5 bases, J lost 5 bases, and 9 bases lay in between. CDR3 sequence: CASSQDRTGELFF. The CDR3 nucleotides read TGTGCCAGCAGCCAGGACAGAACCGGGGAGCTGTTTTTT.

The rearrangement joins TRBV5-5 to TRBJ1-1; possible D gene TRBD1, 5 bases. V was trimmed by 0 bases and J by 6 bases, leaving 15 bases between them. Per germline, CDR1 SGHKS and CDR2 YYEKEE (reference sequence). CDR3 length: 15 residues. CDR3 loop: CASSLVGGLYAEAFF. In DNA, the CDR3 is TGTGCCAGCAGCTTGGTGGGGGGTCTCTACGCTGAAGCTTTCTTT. The whole variable domain, remainder taken from reference TRBV5-5 and TRBJ1-1, is DAGVTQSPTHLIKTRGQQVTLRCSPISGHKSVSWYQQVLGQGPQFIFQYYEKEERGRGNFPDRFSARQFPNYSSELNVNALLLGDSALYLCASSLVGGLYAEAFFGQGTRLTVV.

V is TRBV27 and J is TRBJ2-5; D is perhaps TRBD1 (5 bases). Germline V CDR1 and CDR2: MNHEY, SMNVEV (reference sequence). This CDR3 spans 16 amino acids. Trimming removed 5 bases from V and 3 bases from J, with 19 bases in between. CDR3 sequence: CASSPTTVQHEETQYF. CDR3 in DNA: TGTGCCAGCAGTCCGACGACAGTTCAACACGAAGAGACCCAGTACTTC.

V usage is TRBV9 and J usage is TRBJ2-7, with 9 bases aligning to TRBD2. Germline CDR1 SGDLS, CDR2 YYNGEE. CDR3 length equals 14 residues. V dropped 4 bases and J dropped 5; count of bases not matched to a gene: 7. The CDR3 sequence: CASSPSGRSHEQYF. As DNA, the CDR3 is TGTGCCAGCAGCCCCAGCGGGAGGTCCCACGAGCAGTACTTC.

The chain is built from TRBV20-1 and TRBJ2-3; no clear D. CDR3 length: 14 residues. The germline V gene encodes CDR1 DFQATT and CDR2 SNEGSKA (reference sequence). The V gene lost 3 bases and the J gene lost 1 base, with 11 bases spanning the gap. The CDR3 region has the DNA TGCAGTGCTAGTGGCGGATCCGGCACAGATACGCAGTATTTT. Translation: CSASGGSGTDTQYF.

This chain links TRBV11-3 with TRBJ2-2; a weak D match, TRBD1 (5 bases). CDR1 is SGHNT and CDR2 is YENEEA in the germline V gene. Trimming took 4 bases from V and 1 from J, leaving 13 bases between them. The CDR3 is made up of 16 amino acids. CDR3 nucleotide sequence: TGTGCCAGCAGCTCCTACCTTGGACAGAACACCGGGGAGCTGTTTTTT. Encoded protein: CASSSYLGQNTGELFF. The variable domain in full, with the rest retrieved from reference TRBV11-3 and TRBJ2-2, is EAGVVQSPRYKIIEKKQPVAFWCNPISGHNTLYWYLQNLGQGPELLIRYENEEAVDDSQLPKDRFSAERLKGVDSTLKIQPAELGDSAVYLCASSSYLGQNTGELFFGEGSRLTVL.

The chain is built from TRBV6-6 and TRBJ1-2; 11 positions agree with TRBD1. The germline V gene has CDR1 MNHNY and CDR2 SVGAGI (reference sequence). J lost 5 bases, V lost 2 bases, and 7 bases had no gene match. The CDR3 is 16 residues long. The CDR3 DNA sequence: TGTGCCAGCAGTTACAGAGCCGGGACAGGGGGGTATGGCTACACCTTC. Its protein product is CASSYRAGTGGYGYTF.

The CDR3 DNA reads TGTGCCAGGACAGGGGAAGGACGAGATAATTCACCCCTCCACTTT. Translating it yields CARTGEGRDNSPLHF. The V and J genes are TRBV2 and TRBJ1-6, with 8 positions matching TRBD1. The V gene end was trimmed by 9 bases and the J gene end by 5 bases; junction bases not matched to a gene: 9. Germline values: CDR1 SNHLY, CDR2 FYNNEI. This CDR3 has 15 residues.

The rearrangement joins TRBV24-1 to TRBJ2-1; 12 bases agree with TRBD1. The germline gives CDR1 KGHDR, CDR2 SFDVKD. The CDR3 totals 16 residues. With 3 bases clipped from V and 4 bases from J, the junction kept 3 bases outside the gene matches. CDR3 protein: CATSDRGQGAYNEQFF. The CDR3 coding sequence is TGTGCCACCAGTGATAGGGGACAGGGGGCTTACAATGAGCAGTTCTTC.

This chain joins TRBV30 and TRBJ2-7; 8 bases align to TRBD1. The V and J ends lost 4 bases and 3 bases, in that order; junction bases with no gene match: 14. The CDR3 sequence is 16 residues long. Germline CDR1 and CDR2: GTSNPN and SVGIG (reference sequence). CDR3 nucleotide sequence: TGTGCCTGGACTCCAAGGACAGGGCCTATATTCTACGAGCAGTACTTC. This encodes CAWTPRTGPIFYEQYF.

This chain uses TRBV18 with TRBJ1-1; 7 positions match TRBD1. Looked up from germline, CDR1 is KGHSH and CDR2 is LQKENI. Unmatched junction bases numbered 7, after V lost 4 bases and J lost 5 bases. The CDR3 is 14 residues long. CDR3 region: CASSHGGGQTEAFF. In DNA, the CDR3 is TGTGCCAGCTCACATGGAGGGGGCCAAACTGAAGCTTTCTTT. Drawing the rest from reference TRBV18 and TRBJ1-1, the complete variable domain is NAGVMQNPRHLVRRRGQEARLRCSPMKGHSHVYWYRQLPEEGLKFMVYLQKENIIDESGMPKERFSAEFPKEGPSILRIQQVVRGDSAAYFCASSHGGGQTEAFFGQGTRLTVV.

This clone was counted only a few times. This chain joins TRBV5-1 and TRBJ2-7; D possibly corresponds to TRBD2 (5 bases). Trimming pared 0 bases from V and 0 bases from J, leaving 19 bases between. The germline gives CDR1 SGHRS, CDR2 YFSETQ. This CDR3 spans 18 amino acids. The CDR3 region has the DNA TGCGCCAGCAGCTTGGATGGACCGAACATAGGAGGCTCCTACGAGCAGTACTTC. Its translation is CASSLDGPNIGGSYEQYF.

Details on this clone: Sequence at one end of the junction differs from germline and may be a read error. The chain joins TRBV7-6 to TRBJ2-1; D not resolved. Looked up from germline, CDR1 is SGHVS and CDR2 is FNYEAQ. CDR3 length: 15 residues. CDR3: CASSFRVASHNEQFF. The CDR3 DNA reads as TGTGCCAGCAGCTTCCGGGTGGCCTCCCACAATGAGCAGTTCTTC.

This chain links TRBV18 with TRBJ1-1; tentatively, D is TRBD1 (6 bases). V was cut by 4 bases and J by 6 bases, with 12 bases left in between. The CDR3 is 13 residues long. In germline, CDR1 is KGHSH, CDR2 LQKENI. The CDR3 region has the DNA TGTGCCAGCTCACTACAGGGTATGGCTGAAGCTTTCTTT. It is translated as CASSLQGMAEAFF.

The genes are TRBV27 and TRBJ2-7; D is perhaps TRBD1 (5 bases). Germline values: CDR1 MNHEY, CDR2 SMNVEV (reference sequence). This CDR3 is 11 amino acids long. Between the trimmed V and J ends, which lost 9 bases and 3 bases, there was a span of 9 bases. For the CDR3, the DNA is TGTGCCAGTAAAAGGGGCTACGAGCAGTACTTC. Amino acids: CASKRGYEQYF.

The rearrangement joins TRBV7-8 to TRBJ2-7; 9 bases match TRBD1. Germline assignment: CDR1 SGHVS and CDR2 FQNEAQ. This CDR3 has 13 residues. J lost 3 bases, V lost 5 bases, and 2 bases had no gene match. CDR3 nucleotides: TGTGCCAGCAGCACGGACAGGGGCTACGAGCAGTACTTC. It is translated as CASSTDRGYEQYF.

V gene TRBV28 combines with J gene TRBJ1-5; perhaps TRBD1 as D (5 bases). Germline values: CDR1 MDHEN, CDR2 SYDVKM. V was shortened by 7 bases and J by 2 bases, with 12 bases between the two germline ends. The CDR3 runs 14 residues. The CDR3 nucleotides are TGTGCCAGCAAAGAAGGGGCGGGCAATCAGCCCCAGCATTTT. It yields the protein CASKEGAGNQPQHF. Filled out from reference TRBV28 and TRBJ1-5, the complete variable domain reads DVKVTQSSRYLVKRTGEKVFLECVQDMDHENMFWYRQDPGLGLRLIYFSYDVKMKEKGDIPEGYSVSREKKERFSLILESASTNQTSMYLCASKEGAGNQPQHFGDGTRLSIL.

This clone was detected only once. J is TRBJ2-2 and V is TRBV6-5; 11 bases line up with TRBD2. Unmatched junction bases numbered 2, after V lost 6 bases and J lost 8 bases. This CDR3 comprises 13 residues. Germline CDR1 and CDR2: MNHEY and SVGAGI. Here the CDR3 reads CASSRTSGGELFF. The DNA for the CDR3 is TGTGCCAGCAGCCGGACTAGCGGGGGGGAGCTGTTTTTT.

The rearrangement joins TRBV4-2 to TRBJ1-1; 7 bases agree with TRBD1. The V gene's germline CDR1 is LGHNA and CDR2 YNFKEQ. CDR3 length equals 15 residues. Trimming cost V 5 bases and J 1 base; bases outside gene matches: 7. The CDR3 region has the DNA TGTGCCAGCAGCATATCGGGACAGACGAACACTGAAGCTTTCTTT. Translating it yields CASSISGQTNTEAFF.